This T cell receptor (beta chain) was identified in a study of beta chain features in type 1 diabetes. The V end was cut by 6 bases, the J end by 8 bases, with 26 bases between. CDR3 length: 17 amino acids. The germline V gene encodes CDR1 WSHSY and CDR2 SAAADI. This clone has more than one count but fewer than ten. Its antigen remains unknown. cDNA synthesis used the whole RNA isolate, giving expressed TCRB sequences. Libraries were prepared by immunoSEQ multiplex PCR; TCRdb keeps only in-frame clonotypes and omits some of them. The table includes approximately 170,000 clones, around 8% detected once. Notes on the study in general: Healthy donors had naive, central memory and Treg TCRB repertoires that appeared less similar than those seen among patients. For cells with high TCR expression, cDNA sequencing could yield over-representation. Moderately but significantly shorter TCRB CDR3s were found in Type 1 diabetes patients in all four CD4+ subsets.

CD4+ naive, central memory, regulatory and stem cell-like memory cells were sorted via CD45RO/CCR7/CD25/CD127/CD95/CD27. This chain joins TRBV10-2 and TRBJ2-4; D perhaps matches TRBD1 (6 bases). The receptor was derived from a woman in her 40s with type 1 diabetes. The sequenced sample consisted of central memory CD4+ T cells from blood. The CDR3 reads CASSDNVLQGSGYIQYF. In DNA, the CDR3 is TGCGCCAGCAGCGACAACGTACTACAGGGAAGTGGGTACATTCAGTACTTC.